The text below deals with one T cell receptor (beta chain). Its recognized antigen is unknown. No base qualities exist here, and no much larger clone lies one base off it. The CDR3, cysteine through phenylalanine, is 14 amino acids long. Just the 42-base CDR3 DNA is kept, in frame starting at base 1. The germline V gene yields SGHTA for CDR1 and FQGNSA for CDR2. The junction shows trimming of 3 bases on V and 7 bases on J, plus 15 bases between the germline ends. TCRbeta CDR3 regions were amplified from genomic DNA using the immunoSEQ Assay, a bias-controlled multiplex PCR. Concerning the study's data processing: The number of nucleated cells in each sample was estimated by amplification of reference gene primers within the assay. Sequence reads were collapsed and filtered to measure the absolute abundance of every unique TCRbeta CDR3 rearrangement. Productive Simpson clonality was computed per sample as the square root of Simpson's diversity index over productive rearrangements. Sourced from immuneACCESS, this table was stored by TCRdb with only in-frame sequences that have V and J called. A share of the clones is absent; for the studies checked, an unresolved V gene accounts for under half, and the remainder has no known explanation. From that table come the V and J calls and clone size; the DNA was used to work out D and trimming. This sample is represented by 400,000 or so clones; around 87% of them were singletons. The ten biggest clones cover over 2.5% of the sample.

This record comes from a study of blood T cell repertoires in COVID-19 (dated by TCRdb to 2018 to 2020). In the study overall: Samples from collaborators originated in the United States, Italy and Spain and spanned both the acute and convalescent phases of COVID-19. The prospective study material was composed of cDNA or gDNA derived from T cells, B-cell-depleted T cells, or PBMCs. Deeply sampled blood TCRbeta repertoires from subjects exposed to, actively infected with, or recovered from COVID-19 were included in the dataset. The repertoires were released in a freely available public database intended as a resource for research on the immune response to SARS-CoV-2. Samples came from the ongoing ImmuneRACE study (first 160 participants) plus 1,254 subjects from 6 global collaborators. The sample metadata nearly always contained a de-identified subject ID, COVID-19 status, age in years and sex. Where HLA class I and class II types were available, the types were taken from metadata supplied by the sample provider, not from assay-based typing. The paper's findings and limits, for the study overall: The quantity of clinical and demographic metadata differed by source and by participant and was supplied without curation.

Whole blood was collected in K2EDTA tubes by collaborating institutions according to the institutions' own protocols. Collaborator samples were shipped for TCRbeta analysis as frozen whole blood, isolated PBMCs, or DNA extracted from either sample type. The TCR sequence derives from a human donor in a cohort sampled during active COVID-19. Source material: peripheral blood. The chain links TRBV7-2 with TRBJ2-5; TRBD1 might be the D gene, on 7 matching bases. The nucleotide sequence is TGTGCCAGCAGCTTTACAGGGGAGGATGGGACCCAGTACTTC. Translated, it gives CASSFTGEDGTQYF.